This T cell receptor (beta chain) was profiled in a study of blood T cell repertoires in COVID-19. Produced via immunoSEQ multiplex PCR; TCRdb's table is partial and in-frame only. The sample contains over 150,000 clones, about 85% of which appear only once. CDR1 and CDR2 from the germline V gene are KGHSH and LQKENI. This CDR3 is 16 amino acids long. V was pared by 0 bases and J by 3 bases, with 6 bases of the junction left unmatched. The material sequenced was peripheral blood. The V gene is TRBV18, the J gene TRBJ2-3; 7 bases are a match to TRBD2. This clonotype was sampled from a man aged 25-45 years with acute or convalescent COVID-19. In DNA, the CDR3 is TGTGCCAGCTCACCACCCAAGATGGGGGGGACAGATACGCAGTATTTT. Its protein product is CASSPPKMGGTDTQYF.